Following are 3 T cell receptor beta chains from one sample sequenced in a study of shared clonotypes between healthy human individuals. Sequenced by immunoSEQ multiplex PCR; TCRdb stores in-frame clones only, minus some. The table lists 2 million to 2.5 million clones, 85% to 95% of them singletons. The sequenced sample consisted of naive CD4+ T cells from PBMCs. Subset in this sample: CD45RA+ positively selected. These receptors all stem from a man aged 18 to 29 in good health. Some clones in this sample may be carry-over from other donors' samples.

The V gene is TRBV18, the J gene TRBJ2-7, with 13 bases identical to TRBD2. The CDR3 runs 20 residues. CDR1 and CDR2 (germline): KGHSH, LQKENI. V lost 4 bases, J lost 5 bases, and 20 bases stayed unmatched. The DNA for the CDR3 is TGTGCCAGCTCACGCACCCAGACTAGCGGGAGGACACTCCTTACCCACGAGCAGTACTTC. Amino acid sequence: CASSRTQTSGRTLLTHEQYF.

The chain couples TRBV5-4 to TRBJ2-5; 7 nucleotides line up with TRBD2. V was pared by 4 bases and J by 3 bases, with 12 bases of the junction left unmatched. CDR3 length: 16 residues. Germline V CDR1 and CDR2: SGHNT, YYREEE (reference sequence). The CDR3 sequence: CASSLSGGEGKETQYF. The DNA of the CDR3 is TGTGCCAGCAGCCTTTCCGGAGGGGAGGGAAAAGAGACCCAGTACTTC.

V and J are TRBV7-3 and TRBJ2-1; 7 nucleotides align to TRBD1. The length of the CDR3 is 15 residues. V trimming: 1 base; J trimming: 8 bases; junction bases outside the gene matches: 8. Germline values: CDR1 SGHTA, CDR2 FQGTGA. The DNA for the CDR3 is TGTGCCAGCAGCTTAAGGAGACAGGGATACGATGAGCAGTTCTTC. Its protein is CASSLRRQGYDEQFF.